This TCR beta chain is drawn from a study of cytomegalovirus exposure and HLA in healthy donors. Study-wide results and limits: Researchers reported in a later analysis that a missense DCLRE1C variant was tied to TCR beta V- and J-gene trimming. The listing of 150 to 200 TCR beta chains classed them as cytomegalovirus-associated. Within a later analysis, the majority of CMV-associated TCR beta chains appeared HLA-restricted. Using the classifier, cytomegalovirus status was reportedly diagnosed with high specificity and sensitivity.

In regard to this clone: Its antigen is not known.

Both 60 Vbeta primers and 13 Jbeta primers went into the PCR. Sequencing was performed with immunoSEQ multiplex PCR; in TCRdb, only in-frame clones are kept and a portion is missing. The sample has more than 65,000 clones; around 74% are singletons. The CDR3 totals 12 residues. The V gene end was trimmed by 7 bases and the J gene end by 5 bases; junction bases not matched to a gene: 1. In germline, CDR1 is MRHNA, CDR2 SNTAGT. Sequencing input: PBMCs. The sequence came from a woman in her fifties or sixties in good health and CMV-seropositive. The chain employs TRBV6-4 and TRBJ1-4, with TRBD1 matching over 7 bases. CDR3 sequence reads: CASTGGNEKLFF. CDR3 bases: TGTGCCAGCACAGGGGGGAATGAAAAACTGTTTTTT.